The subject of this entry is one T cell receptor (beta chain). The CDR3 runs 15 residues. Germline V gene data show CDR1 as SGHVS and CDR2 as FQNEAQ. Trimming removed 8 bases at V and 0 bases at J, with 14 bases between. The entry originates in a study of T cell responses to AZD1222 COVID-19 vaccine. As for the study in general: Second-dose recipients at about 4 or about 12 weeks were treated as one pooled group.

Here immunoSEQ multiplex PCR was the method, and the copy in TCRdb shows in-frame clones only, minus some. The table has tens of thousands of clones, approximately 91% seen once; the top ten hold about 2.2%. The chain employs TRBV7-8 and TRBJ2-1, with a weak D call TRBD2 (7 bases). The source of this sequence is an adult in good health. The material sequenced was peripheral blood, taken on day 0 of AZD1222 vaccination. The CDR3 region has the DNA TGTGCCAGCTCCCCAAGGGGGGGCTCCTACAATGAGCAGTTCTTC. Its protein product is CASSPRGGSYNEQFF.